What follows are 17 T cell receptor beta chains derived from one specimen sequenced in a study of T cell repertoires in cytomegalovirus infection. Their cognate antigens are unknown. Each CDR3 protein is one row after TCRdb ran MiXCR on the reads. Counted here are under 450,000 distinct CDR3 sequences, roughly 34% occurring once; the ten biggest clones make up approximately 12%. The sequencing here drew on cultured PBMCs, taken from culture after CMV antigen stimulation. The receptors here all came from a human donor in good health (CMV status not recorded). Some clones in this sample may be carry-over from other donors' samples.

The J gene is TRBJ1-5, the V gene TRBV18; TRBD1 is a possible D gene (5 bases). The germline V gene encodes CDR1 KGHSH and CDR2 LQKENI. Trimming stripped 8 bases from V and 6 bases from J, with 17 bases between. The CDR3 totals 14 residues. The CDR3 coding sequence is TGTGCCAGCGCGGGACCGGAAGAGGGTCAGCCCCAGCATTTT. Encoded protein: CASAGPEEGQPQHF.

V gene TRBV19 combines with J gene TRBJ2-7; the D is unclear. Trimming removed 3 bases at V and 2 bases at J, with 14 bases between. The germline CDR1 and CDR2 sequences are LNHDA and SQIVND (reference sequence). The CDR3 spans 15 residues. The CDR3 nucleotides are TGTGCCAGTAGTATGGGCAACTGGAATACCTACGAGCAGTACTTC. This encodes CASSMGNWNTYEQYF.

This clonotype was detected many times. The CDR3 protein is CAISESIGANLPEQFF. CDR3 DNA: TGTGCCATCAGTGAGTCGATTGGGGCCAATCTACCGGAGCAGTTCTTC. The chain recombines TRBV10-3 with TRBJ2-1; possibly TRBD1 for D (5 bases). This CDR3 has 16 residues. The V gene's germline CDR1 is ENHRY and CDR2 SYGVKD. Trimming left V 0 bases short and J 10 bases short, with 19 bases between.

This clonotype showed up just a few times. The V and J genes are TRBV6-5 and TRBJ2-1; weak D call: TRBD2 (6 bases). The CDR3 consists of 14 residues. Looked up from germline, CDR1 is MNHEY and CDR2 is SVGAGI. With 7 bases removed from V and 4 bases from J, the gap between germline ends came to 14 bases. CDR3 nucleotide sequence: TGTGCCAGCACCTTTCCGGGAGCTTACAATGAGCAGTTCTTC. Translating gives CASTFPGAYNEQFF.

The V gene is TRBV5-4, the J gene TRBJ2-3; D might be TRBD2 (6 bases). Germline V gene sequence: CDR1 SGHNT, CDR2 YYREEE (reference sequence). This CDR3 spans 15 amino acids. Trimming pared 0 bases from V and 9 bases from J, leaving 17 bases between. Here the CDR3 DNA reads TGTGCCAGCAGCTTGGCGGGAGAGGGTCGGAAGACGCAGTATTTT. Amino acids: CASSLAGEGRKTQYF.

This chain connects TRBV7-6 to TRBJ1-3, with 8 bases fitting TRBD1. The germline gives CDR1 SGHVS, CDR2 FNYEAQ. Trimming cost V 1 base and J 7 bases; bases outside gene matches: 6. The CDR3 spans 15 residues. The CDR3 bases are TGTGCCAGCAGCTTAGTCGGACAGGGATCTAACACCATATATTTT. It is translated as CASSLVGQGSNTIYF.

This clonotype was seen a few times. This chain connects TRBV5-4 to TRBJ2-6; 9 nucleotides line up with TRBD2. Trimming cost V 4 bases and J 2 bases; bases outside gene matches: 13. The CDR3 is 19 residues long. CDR1 SGHNT and CDR2 YYREEE come from the germline V gene (reference sequence). CDR3 nucleotides: TGTGCCAGCAGCCTACCCCCACGACTAGCGGTGGCTGGGGCCAACGTCCTGACTTTC. It codes for CASSLPPRLAVAGANVLTF. Complete variable domain (other parts from reference TRBV5-4 and TRBJ2-6): ETGVTQSPTHLIKTRGQQVTLRCSSQSGHNTVSWYQQALGQGPQFIFQYYREEENGRGNFPPRFSGLQFPNYSSELNVNALELDDSALYLCASSLPPRLAVAGANVLTFGAGSRLTVL.

This clonotype occurred a few times. The rearrangement links TRBV5-1 to TRBJ1-1; D is unresolved. V was shortened by 0 bases and J by 11 bases, with 14 bases between the two germline ends. In germline, CDR1 is SGHRS, CDR2 YFSETQ. The CDR3 is 13 residues long. Here the CDR3 reads CASSLGWQPGAFF. The CDR3 DNA is TGCGCCAGCAGCTTGGGGTGGCAACCGGGGGCTTTCTTT.

The gene calls are TRBV19 and TRBJ2-1; a possible D gene is TRBD1 (5 bases). The CDR3 length is 13 residues. Germline V lookup: CDR1 LNHDA, CDR2 SQIVND (reference sequence). Between the trimmed V and J ends, which lost 3 bases and 4 bases, there was a span of 7 bases. CDR3 sequence (DNA): TGTGCCAGTAGTATCCGACAGTACAATGAGCAGTTCTTC. Its translation: CASSIRQYNEQFF. The full variable domain, in which reference TRBV19 and TRBJ2-1 provide the parts outside the CDR3, is DGGITQSPKYLFRKEGQNVTLSCEQNLNHDAMYWYRQDPGQGLRLIYYSQIVNDFQKGDIAEGYSVSREKKESFPLTVTSAQKNPTAFYLCASSIRQYNEQFFGPGTRLTVL.

The chain uses TRBV7-2 and TRBJ2-3; TRBD2 matches at 11 bases. In germline, CDR1 is SGHTA, CDR2 FQGNSA. The V gene end was trimmed by 3 bases and the J gene end by 0 bases; junction bases not matched to a gene: 8. The CDR3 extends over 18 amino acids. The CDR3 protein is CASSFSGRARSSTDTQYF. The CDR3, as DNA: TGTGCCAGCAGCTTTAGCGGGAGGGCCAGATCTAGCACAGATACGCAGTATTTT.

This clonotype occurred a few times. V usage is TRBV12-3 or TRBV12-4 and J usage is TRBJ2-5; TRBD2 is a possible D gene (5 bases). The CDR3 consists of 13 residues. Deletions cut 3 bases from V and 2 bases from J, with 7 bases between. This CDR3 reads CASSFGDQETQYF. CDR3 nucleotides: TGTGCCAGCAGTTTCGGGGATCAAGAGACCCAGTACTTC.

This clonotype was counted at least ten times. V and J are TRBV7-2 and TRBJ2-6; D call uncertain. CDR1 and CDR2 (germline): SGHTA, FQGNSA. Trimming removed 5 bases at V and 0 bases at J, with 11 bases between. The CDR3 extends over 16 amino acids. CDR3 sequence reads: CASSPTVSSGANVLTF. The CDR3 region has the DNA TGTGCCAGCAGCCCCACAGTCAGCTCTGGGGCCAACGTCCTGACTTTC.

In this sample, this clonotype turned up a few times. V and J are TRBV29-1 and TRBJ2-7; D not resolved. Trimming left V 8 bases short and J 3 bases short, with 17 bases between. The length of the CDR3 is 13 residues. Germline values: CDR1 SQVTM, CDR2 ANQGSEA. In DNA form, the CDR3 reads TGCAGCCCCTGGACGTTACCCAACTACGAGCAGTACTTC. Its protein is CSPWTLPNYEQYF.

The gene calls are TRBV20-1 and TRBJ2-3; possibly TRBD1 for D (6 bases). The CDR3 loop spans 15 amino acids. Germline CDR1 and CDR2: DFQATT and SNEGSKA (reference sequence). V gave up 2 bases and J gave up 4 bases, with 16 bases separating them. The CDR3 DNA is TGCAGTGCTAGACGAGGGGGAATAGTTGCAGATACGCAGTATTTT. Translating gives CSARRGGIVADTQYF.

The rearrangement joins TRBV9 to TRBJ1-6; D uncertain. CDR1 is SGDLS, CDR2 YYNGEE, per germline. V was shortened by 5 bases and J by 6 bases, with 12 bases between the two germline ends. CDR3 size: 14 residues. CDR3 coding DNA: TGTGCCAGCAGTGCTACTGAAACTAATTCACCCCTCCACTTT. Protein: CASSATETNSPLHF. The full variable domain, completed using reference TRBV9 and TRBJ1-6, is DSGVTQTPKHLITATGQRVTLRCSPRSGDLSVYWYQQSLDQGLQFLIQYYNGEERAKGNILERFSAQQFPDLHSELNLSSLELGDSALYFCASSATETNSPLHFGNGTRLTVT.

The V and J genes are TRBV19 and TRBJ1-5; no reliable D call. The CDR3 contains 11 residues. The germline CDR1 and CDR2 sequences are LNHDA and SQIVND (reference sequence). Trimming took 2 bases from V and 7 from J, leaving 3 bases between them. Here the CDR3 reads CASSISQPQHF. Written as DNA, the CDR3 is TGTGCCAGTAGTATATCCCAGCCCCAGCATTTT.

This rearrangement joins TRBV5-6 to TRBJ2-1, with TRBD2 matching 12 bases. Germline loops: CDR1 SGHDT, CDR2 YYEEEE. Trimming took 4 bases from V and 8 from J; bases not matched to a gene: 16. This CDR3 has 18 amino acids. CDR3 residues: CASSLGELRLAGVYEQFF. The CDR3 coding sequence is TGTGCCAGCAGCCTTGGAGAGTTGAGACTAGCGGGAGTGTATGAGCAGTTCTTC. Drawing the rest from reference TRBV5-6 and TRBJ2-1, the complete variable domain is DAGVTQSPTHLIKTRGQQVTLRCSPKSGHDTVSWYQQALGQGPQFIFQYYEEEERQRGNFPDRFSGHQFPNYSSELNVNALLLGDSALYLCASSLGELRLAGVYEQFFGPGTRLTVL.